This T cell receptor (beta chain) was recorded in a study of blood T cell repertoires in COVID-19. Per the original methods: Amplification from reference gene primers served as the basis for estimated nucleated cell counts. Using immunoSEQ multiplex PCR, the repertoire was profiled, and TCRdb retains in-frame clones only, with some absent. D and trimming come from the DNA, and the V and J calls and clone size come from that table. The sample has roughly 150,000 clones, about nine tenths seen once. Followed longitudinally, the Seattle patients had been enrolled during active infection. CDR1 SEHNR and CDR2 FQNEAQ come from the germline V gene (reference sequence). V lost 3 bases and J lost 6; bases outside the gene matches: 5. This CDR3 contains 13 residues. The sample holds one count of this clone.

This receptor was identified in a young man with COVID-19, enrolled during active disease. Sequenced input: peripheral blood. The V gene is TRBV7-9, the J gene TRBJ2-7, with 7 nucleotides matching TRBD1. CDR3: CASSFPDRSEQYF. CDR3 DNA sequence: TGTGCCAGCAGCTTCCCGGACAGGTCCGAGCAGTACTTC.